The 7 T cell receptor beta chains given below trace back to one sample, sequenced in a study of blood T cell repertoires in COVID-19. Produced via immunoSEQ multiplex PCR; TCRdb's table is partial and in-frame only. The sample has fewer than 300,000 clones, about 85% seen once. Source material: peripheral blood. The receptors stem from a human donor in a cohort sampled during active COVID-19.

This clone occurred a few times. This chain uses TRBV2 with TRBJ1-1; TRBD1 matches 10 bases. CDR3 length: 17 amino acids. After removal of 4 bases from V and 4 bases from J, the junction contained 12 bases not matched to a gene. Germline V gives CDR1 SNHLY, CDR2 FYNNEI. The DNA for the CDR3 is TGTGCCAGCAGTGCGAACCCTCCGGGACAGGGGTCCACTGAAGCTTTCTTT. It specifies CASSANPPGQGSTEAFF.

This clone was recorded only once. This chain uses TRBV19 with TRBJ2-1; perhaps TRBD1 as D (5 bases). CDR1 and CDR2 (germline): LNHDA, SQIVND (reference sequence). The CDR3 covers 15 residues. V was clipped by 1 base and J by 0 bases, with 7 bases between them. The CDR3 DNA follows: TGTGCCAGTAGTATAGGAGACAGCTCCTACAATGAGCAGTTCTTC. Its protein is CASSIGDSSYNEQFF.

CDR3 DNA sequence: TGTGCCAGCAGTTTTTTTCCTAGCGGTGGTGATGAGCAGTTCTTC. Translated: CASSFFPSGGDEQFF. The J gene is TRBJ2-1, the V gene TRBV27; TRBD2 agrees at 7 bases. There are 15 residues in the CDR3. J lost 8 bases, V lost 3 bases, and 10 bases had no gene match. Germline lookup yields CDR1 MNHEY and CDR2 SMNVEV (reference sequence).

V is TRBV19 and J is TRBJ2-3; 9 positions agree with TRBD2. V dropped 0 bases and J dropped 2; count of bases not matched to a gene: 9. The CDR3 is made up of 18 amino acids. CDR1 LNHDA and CDR2 SQIVND come from the germline V gene (reference sequence). The CDR3 DNA follows: TGTGCCAGTAGTATAGATTCAGCGGGAGGCCCCTTCACAGATACGCAGTATTTT. This translates into CASSIDSAGGPFTDTQYF.

The CDR3 loop reads CASRRTESYEQYF. The CDR3 DNA follows: TGTGCCAGCAGGAGGACAGAATCCTACGAGCAGTACTTC. V and J are TRBV2 and TRBJ2-7, with D possibly TRBD1 on 6 matching bases. This CDR3 is built from 13 residues. The V end was cut by 6 bases, the J end by 1 base, with 10 bases between. Germline loops: CDR1 SNHLY, CDR2 FYNNEI. Using reference TRBV2 and TRBJ2-7 for the parts outside the CDR3, the full variable domain is EPEVTQTPSHQVTQMGQEVILRCVPISNHLYFYWYRQILGQKVEFLVSFYNNEISEKSEIFDDQFSVERPDGSNFTLKIRSTKLEDSAMYFCASRRTESYEQYFGPGTRLTVT.

The rearrangement joins TRBV4-2 to TRBJ2-2; 8 nucleotides align to TRBD2. Trimming removed 3 bases from V and 5 bases from J; junction bases left unmatched: 8. The CDR3 totals 16 residues. Germline loops: CDR1 LGHNA, CDR2 YNFKEQ. The chain's CDR3 is CASSQVPGLGTGELFF. The DNA for the CDR3 is TGTGCCAGCAGCCAGGTGCCGGGACTAGGTACCGGGGAGCTGTTTTTT.

This clone has only one observation. This chain links TRBV4-1 with TRBJ2-3, with D unclear. The CDR3 has 17 residues. In germline, CDR1 is MGHRA, CDR2 YSYEKL. The V end lost 2 bases, the J end lost 4 bases, and 19 bases lay between the germline ends. The CDR3 nucleotides read TGCGCCAGCAGCCAATTAAGCCCCGGTACGGGTTCAGATACGCAGTATTTT. Its protein is CASSQLSPGTGSDTQYF.